Following are 19 T cell receptor beta chains from one sample sequenced in a study of blood T cell repertoires in COVID-19. Data came from immunoSEQ multiplex PCR; TCRdb stores just in-frame clones and leaves some out. Altogether 200,000 to 300,000 clones are present, around 85% being singletons, with the ten largest covering 6.2%. The specimen was peripheral blood. The receptors shown here come from a man aged 55 to 70 with acute or convalescent COVID-19.

The rearrangement links TRBV7-2 to TRBJ2-1, with D unresolved. Trimming pared 1 base from V and 4 bases from J, leaving 14 bases between. The germline CDR1 and CDR2 sequences are SGHTA and FQGNSA. The CDR3 sequence is 16 residues long. The DNA of the CDR3 is TGTGCCAGCAGCTTAGACGACATCGTGATTTACAATGAGCAGTTCTTC. Its protein is CASSLDDIVIYNEQFF.

This clone was seen at least ten times. The chain joins TRBV4-1 to TRBJ2-7; D may be TRBD1 (6 bases). CDR1 MGHRA and CDR2 YSYEKL come from the germline V gene. The V end was cut by 4 bases, the J end by 2 bases, with 12 bases between. The CDR3 has 14 amino acids. The CDR3: CASSLGQTAYEQYF. In DNA form, the CDR3 reads TGCGCCAGCAGCCTAGGACAGACCGCCTACGAGCAGTACTTC.

Written as DNA, the CDR3 is TGTGCCAGCAGTTTATCCCCGCCGGACAACGCCTACGAGCAGTACTTC. It translates to CASSLSPPDNAYEQYF. The chain combines TRBV28 with TRBJ2-7, with D possibly matching TRBD1 (5 bases). This CDR3 region has 16 residues. Germline CDR1 and CDR2: MDHEN and SYDVKM. With 1 base removed from V and 2 bases from J, the gap between germline ends came to 15 bases.

Comment on this clone: One end of the junction does not line up with germline, which may come from a read error. This sequence joins TRBV7-7 and TRBJ2-5, with 7 bases lining up with TRBD1. The CDR3 has 14 residues. Germline lookup yields CDR1 SSHAT and CDR2 FNYEAQ (reference sequence). The CDR3 DNA follows: TGTGCTAGCAGCTTGACAGGGTTACAAGAGACCCAGTACTTC. Encoded protein: CASSLTGLQETQYF.

The chain couples TRBV15 to TRBJ2-5; 8 nucleotides line up with TRBD2. The trim removed 3 bases at V and 5 bases at J, leaving 8 bases unmatched. Germline V gene lookup returns CDR1 LNHNV and CDR2 YYDKDF (reference sequence). The CDR3 runs 15 residues. The CDR3 DNA is TGTGCCACCAGCAGCGGGAGGGTTCCTGCGGAGACCCAGTACTTC. Its translation: CATSSGRVPAETQYF.

CDR3 nucleotide sequence: TGTGCCAGCAGTCCCTGGGATCGCAGGGGGCGGGAAACTGAAGCTTTCTTT. This codes for CASSPWDRRGRETEAFF. V is TRBV28 and J is TRBJ1-1; 8 nucleotides agree with TRBD1. CDR3 size: 17 residues. The V gene's germline CDR1 is MDHEN and CDR2 SYDVKM. Trimming took 5 bases from V and 5 from J; bases not matched to a gene: 16.

The chain links TRBV9 to TRBJ2-3; D is unresolved. CDR1 is SGDLS, CDR2 YYNGEE, per germline. The V end lost 0 bases, the J end lost 1 base, and 12 bases lay between the germline ends. The CDR3 loop spans 16 amino acids. CDR3 region: CASSVESSLRTDTQYF. In DNA, the CDR3 is TGTGCCAGCAGCGTAGAGAGTTCTCTTCGCACAGATACGCAGTATTTT.

This clone was found a few times. The chain carries TRBV12-3 or TRBV12-4 and TRBJ2-5; TRBD1 aligns across 7 bases. The V and J ends lost 5 bases and 5 bases, in that order; junction bases with no gene match: 2. This CDR3 has 12 amino acids. The CDR3 sequence is CASSRDSETQYF. Written as DNA, the CDR3 is TGTGCCAGCAGTCGGGACAGCGAGACCCAGTACTTC.

The chain has TRBV29-1 and TRBJ2-5; TRBD1 might be the D (6 bases). Trimming stripped 4 bases from V and 2 bases from J, with 8 bases between. In germline, CDR1 is SQVTM, CDR2 ANQGSEA. The CDR3 consists of 12 residues. As DNA, the CDR3 is TGCAGCGTTGGTGGGACACAAGAGACCCAGTACTTC. Translation gives CSVGGTQETQYF. The complete variable domain, with remaining parts taken from reference TRBV29-1 and TRBJ2-5, reads SAVISQKPSRDICQRGTSLTIQCQVDSQVTMMFWYRQQPGQSLTLIATANQGSEATYESGFVIDKFPISRPNLTFSTLTVSNMSPEDSSIYLCSVGGTQETQYFGPGTRLLVL.

This clone came up a few times. This chain connects TRBV11-2 to TRBJ1-2; 9 nucleotides align to TRBD1. V dropped 6 bases and J dropped 8; count of bases not matched to a gene: 13. The germline gives CDR1 SGHAT, CDR2 FQNNGV. CDR3 length: 15 residues. This CDR3 is CASRKGQGDSGGYTF. The CDR3 nucleotides are TGTGCCAGCAGAAAGGGACAGGGAGATTCAGGAGGCTACACCTTC.

This clone was observed a single time. The chain carries TRBV11-3 and TRBJ1-2; 7 bases are a match to TRBD1. Looked up from germline, CDR1 is SGHNT and CDR2 is YENEEA. The trim removed 1 base at V and 4 bases at J, leaving 6 bases unmatched. This CDR3 has 15 amino acids. The CDR3 coding sequence is TGTGCCAGCAGCTTAGCCGGACAGGTGACCTATGGCTACACCTTC. Amino acids: CASSLAGQVTYGYTF.

This clone came up a few times. This chain connects TRBV14 to TRBJ1-6, with D maybe TRBD1 (5 bases). Germline V gene lookup returns CDR1 SGHDN and CDR2 FVKESK. Trimming removed 4 bases at V and 4 bases at J, with 17 bases between. The CDR3 is made up of 17 amino acids. This chain's CDR3 is CASSRRDFSAYNSPLHF. DNA for the CDR3: TGTGCCAGCAGCCGGAGGGACTTCTCAGCGTATAATTCACCCCTCCACTTT. Supplemented by reference TRBV14 and TRBJ1-6, the full variable domain reads EAGVTQFPSHSVIEKGQTVTLRCDPISGHDNLYWYRRVMGKEIKFLLHFVKESKQDESGMPNNRFLAERTGGTYSTLKVQPAELEDSGVYFCASSRRDFSAYNSPLHFGNGTRLTVT.

V is TRBV1 and J is TRBJ1-1; the table's D call of TRBD1 was not tested on the DNA. TRBV1 corresponds to a pseudogene. The CDR3 is 17 amino acids. The CDR3 DNA sequence: TGCACCAGCAGCCAAGCCCTCCGGACAGGGATGAACACTGAAGCTTTCTTT. Protein sequence: CTSSQALRTGMNTEAFF.

This sequence joins TRBV11-2 and TRBJ2-6; D is perhaps TRBD1 (5 bases). Per the germline V gene, CDR1 is SGHAT and CDR2 is FQNNGV. V lost 7 bases, J lost 0 bases, and 19 bases lay in between. The CDR3 has 18 amino acids. CDR3 nucleotide sequence: TGTGCCAGCACCCGGACGCGCTCAGGGCTCTCTGGGGCCAACGTCCTGACTTTC. Translating it yields CASTRTRSGLSGANVLTF. Full variable domain (rest looked up from reference TRBV11-2 and TRBJ2-6): EAGVAQSPRYKIIEKRQSVAFWCNPISGHATLYWYQQILGQGPKLLIQFQNNGVVDDSQLPKDRFSAERLKGVDSTLKIQPAKLEDSAVYLCASTRTRSGLSGANVLTFGAGSRLTVL.

The rearrangement uses TRBV12-5 and TRBJ2-5; 8 bases are a match to TRBD2. The germline V gene encodes CDR1 LGHNT and CDR2 FRNRAP. The CDR3 spans 16 residues. The V and J ends lost 1 base and 2 bases, in that order; junction bases with no gene match: 6. CDR3 in amino acids: CASGLAGLEFQETQYF. CDR3 nucleotide sequence: TGTGCTAGTGGTTTGGCGGGACTAGAATTTCAAGAGACCCAGTACTTC.

The chain combines TRBV5-1 with TRBJ2-2; TRBD2 agrees at 9 bases. Germline V gene lookup returns CDR1 SGHRS and CDR2 YFSETQ. Germline trimming cut 2 bases from V and 1 base from J; bases unmatched to any gene: 6. The CDR3 has 17 residues. CDR3 nucleotides: TGCGCCAGCAGCTTCGTTAGCGGGAGAGTGAACACCGGGGAGCTGTTTTTT. This translates into CASSFVSGRVNTGELFF.

This chain links TRBV4-3 with TRBJ1-2, with D hard to call. Between the trimmed V and J ends, which lost 0 bases and 0 bases, there was a span of 11 bases. CDR3 size: 16 residues. Germline CDR1 and CDR2: LGHNA and YSLEER. The CDR3 sequence: CASSQDMVAANYGYTF. CDR3 nucleotides: TGCGCCAGCAGCCAAGATATGGTCGCGGCTAACTATGGCTACACCTTC.

The chain employs TRBV9 and TRBJ2-7; tentative D call: TRBD1 (5 bases). Trimming shortened V by 0 bases and J by 3 bases, and 10 bases separated the two germline ends. CDR1 SGDLS and CDR2 YYNGEE come from the germline V gene. CDR3 length: 14 amino acids. The CDR3 reads CASSVGLGDYEQYF. Written as DNA, the CDR3 is TGTGCCAGCAGCGTAGGTCTAGGGGACTACGAGCAGTACTTC.

This chain uses TRBV18 with TRBJ2-5, with D unresolved. This CDR3 is 12 amino acids long. V was shortened by 3 bases and J by 5 bases, with 7 bases between the two germline ends. Germline V gene data show CDR1 as KGHSH and CDR2 as LQKENI. Written as DNA, the CDR3 is TGTGCCAGCTCACCGGCCAGGGAGACCCAGTACTTC. This gives the protein CASSPARETQYF.